A single sample gave rise to the 7 T cell receptor beta chains below, sequenced in a study of blood T cell repertoires in COVID-19. Method: immunoSEQ multiplex PCR; TCRdb's copy keeps in-frame clones and lacks some. This table holds under 450,000 clones, approximately 89% found once. Input material: PBMCs or T cells enriched from blood (not recorded which). Receptor source: a woman between 35 and 50 years old who had been exposed to COVID-19.

The rearrangement uses TRBV18 and TRBJ1-1; 8 bases are a match to TRBD1. CDR3 length: 16 residues. The ends lost 6 bases at V and 0 bases at J; junction bases unmatched: 9. CDR1 and CDR2 (germline): KGHSH, LQKENI. The CDR3 protein is CASSPGTGTLNTEAFF. The CDR3 nucleotides are TGTGCCAGCTCTCCCGGGACAGGAACATTGAACACTGAAGCTTTCTTT.

This chain uses TRBV5-1 with TRBJ1-6; 10 nucleotides align to TRBD1. CDR3 size: 16 residues. J gave up 6 bases and V 4 bases, and 7 bases lay outside the gene matches. Germline V gives CDR1 SGHRS, CDR2 YFSETQ. The CDR3 region is CASSLGTGDRNSPLHF. CDR3 nucleotide sequence: TGCGCCAGCAGCCTCGGGACAGGGGATCGTAATTCACCCCTCCACTTT.

The genes are TRBV14 and TRBJ1-1; D is perhaps TRBD1 (5 bases). The CDR3 totals 15 residues. Trimming removed 4 bases from V and 1 base from J, with 13 bases in between. The germline V gene encodes CDR1 SGHDN and CDR2 FVKESK. The CDR3 DNA follows: TGTGCCAGCAGCCGACCAGGCCAGGGGAACACTGAAGCTTTCTTT. Translation gives CASSRPGQGNTEAFF.

The CDR3 here is CAWRSTSGRLGTGELFF. For the CDR3, the DNA is TGTGCCTGGCGCTCAACTAGCGGGAGATTAGGCACCGGGGAGCTGTTTTTT. This chain connects TRBV30 to TRBJ2-2; TRBD2 aligns across 11 bases. CDR3 size: 17 residues. The germline V gene has CDR1 GTSNPN and CDR2 SVGIG (reference sequence). V lost 5 bases, J lost 4 bases, and 12 bases stayed unmatched.

The V gene is TRBV20-1, the J gene TRBJ2-7, with a weak D call TRBD1 (6 bases). This CDR3 contains 11 residues. Germline assignment: CDR1 DFQATT and CDR2 SNEGSKA (reference sequence). The V end was cut by 6 bases, the J end by 4 bases, with 10 bases between. The CDR3 region is CSAVQGYEQYF. The CDR3 DNA sequence: TGCAGTGCAGTACAGGGATACGAGCAGTACTTC.

J is TRBJ2-3 and V is TRBV11-2; D may be TRBD2 (7 bases). This CDR3 spans 16 amino acids. Looked up from germline, CDR1 is SGHAT and CDR2 is FQNNGV. Trimming took off 0 bases at V and 0 bases at J, with 10 bases between the two ends. For the CDR3, the DNA is TGTGCCAGCAGCTTAGACGGGGGGCATAGCACAGATACGCAGTATTTT. This sequence encodes CASSLDGGHSTDTQYF.

The chain links TRBV11-2 to TRBJ2-3, with 8 bases fitting TRBD2. Germline CDR1 is SGHAT and CDR2 is FQNNGV. CDR3 length equals 18 residues. The V and J ends lost 0 bases and 2 bases, in that order; junction bases with no gene match: 10. CDR3 loop: CASSLDGWRGAHTDTQYF. CDR3 DNA sequence: TGTGCCAGCAGCTTAGATGGATGGCGGGGGGCCCACACAGATACGCAGTATTTT.